Listed here is a single T cell receptor beta chain. This sample was included in a study of blood T cell repertoires in COVID-19. Overall study: Donors in the United States, Italy and Spain gave samples during acute or convalescent COVID-19. PBMCs, B-cell-depleted T cells, or T cells were the source of the cDNA or gDNA that made up the material.

As originally analysed: The authors estimated nucleated cell counts from reference gene primer amplification. Measured with immunoSEQ multiplex PCR; TCRdb has only the in-frame clones, and not every one. V and J calls and clone size follow that table, whereas D and trimming were derived from the DNA. The table shows around 180,000 clones, with 70% to 90% occurring only once. Germline V CDR1 and CDR2: LNHDA, SQIVND (reference sequence). This CDR3 contains 15 residues. V was shortened by 4 bases and J by 2 bases, with 15 bases between the two germline ends. The specimen sequenced was peripheral blood. The sequence was collected from a woman aged 25-40 years with active or convalescent COVID-19. The V and J genes are TRBV19 and TRBJ2-7; tentative D call: TRBD1 (6 bases). CDR3: CASSTYRDITYEQYF. Written as DNA, the CDR3 is TGTGCCAGTAGTACCTACCGGGACATCACCTACGAGCAGTACTTC. Looking up the rest from reference TRBV19 and TRBJ2-7 gives the full variable domain: DGGITQSPKYLFRKEGQNVTLSCEQNLNHDAMYWYRQDPGQGLRLIYYSQIVNDFQKGDIAEGYSVSREKKESFPLTVTSAQKNPTAFYLCASSTYRDITYEQYFGPGTRLTVT.